This passage covers 9 T cell receptor beta chains from one sample sequenced in a study of T cell responses to AZD1222 COVID-19 vaccine. TCRdb's copy holds only in-frame clones and misses some; the assay was immunoSEQ multiplex PCR. The data contain about 140,000 clones, around 88% of them singletons. The sequences come from peripheral blood, collected on day 0 of AZD1222 vaccination. The source of these receptors is an adult in good health.

This chain uses TRBV24-1 with TRBJ1-1; TRBD1 aligns across 8 bases. Germline CDR1 KGHDR, CDR2 SFDVKD. J was trimmed by 9 bases and V by 3 bases; bases with no gene match: 8. The CDR3 is made up of 14 amino acids. In DNA form, the CDR3 reads TGTGCCACCAGTGATGGCAGGGGGCTGAGGAAAGCTTTCTTT. Translating gives CATSDGRGLRKAFF.

The V and J genes are TRBV6-2 or TRBV6-3 and TRBJ1-2, with D hard to call. Germline CDR1 reads MNHEY; CDR2 reads SVGEGT. The CDR3 is 12 amino acids. Trimming stripped 0 bases from V and 7 bases from J, with 6 bases between. The CDR3 protein is CASSYSVSGYTF. The DNA for the CDR3 is TGTGCCAGCAGTTACTCCGTCTCTGGCTACACCTTC.

This clone was counted between two and nine times. This chain joins TRBV7-2 and TRBJ2-7; 8 bases are a match to TRBD2. CDR3 length equals 16 residues. Germline V gives CDR1 SGHTA, CDR2 FQGNSA. J was trimmed by 7 bases and V by 5 bases; bases with no gene match: 16. This chain's CDR3 is CASSPKSPAGVEEQYF. The CDR3 DNA reads TGTGCCAGCAGCCCTAAAAGCCCAGCGGGAGTTGAAGAGCAGTACTTC.

The chain joins TRBV30 to TRBJ2-7; 9 positions match TRBD1. Trimming removed 4 bases from V and 5 bases from J; junction bases left unmatched: 6. The CDR3 is 13 residues long. CDR1 is GTSNPN and CDR2 is SVGIG in the germline V gene (reference sequence). The CDR3 loop is CAWNKDRGDEQYF. DNA of the CDR3: TGTGCCTGGAACAAGGACAGGGGAGACGAGCAGTACTTC.

The gene calls are TRBV12-3 or TRBV12-4 and TRBJ2-1, with D tentatively TRBD1 (6 bases). This CDR3 contains 12 residues. Trimming removed 7 bases at V and 11 bases at J, with 15 bases between. CDR3 DNA sequence: TGTGCCAGCACTCCTTCAGGGGAACAGCAGTTCTTC. Translated: CASTPSGEQQFF.

The chain carries TRBV6-5 and TRBJ1-2; no clear D. Germline V lookup: CDR1 MNHEY, CDR2 SVGAGI. The germline V and J ends were trimmed by 8 bases and 6 bases, with 16 bases remaining between them. The CDR3 is made up of 13 amino acids. CDR3 nucleotide sequence: TGTGCCAGCTCCGAGTACCTGACGGATGGCTACACCTTC. Protein: CASSEYLTDGYTF.

V usage is TRBV13 and J usage is TRBJ2-7, with TRBD2 identical over 9 bases. CDR1 PRHDT and CDR2 FYEKMQ come from the germline V gene (reference sequence). Unmatched junction bases numbered 4, after V lost 5 bases and J lost 5 bases. The CDR3 spans 13 residues. The DNA for the CDR3 is TGTGCCAGCAGCGGGACTAGCTTCCACGAGCAGTACTTC. Residues: CASSGTSFHEQYF.

The V gene is TRBV7-2, the J gene TRBJ1-1; D not certain. There are 15 residues in the CDR3. Deletions cut 3 bases from V and 7 bases from J, with 18 bases between. Germline-derived CDR1 and CDR2 are SGHTA and FQGNSA. The CDR3: CASSFRTGTTYEAFF. The DNA for the CDR3 is TGTGCCAGCAGCTTCCGTACCGGCACCACCTATGAAGCTTTCTTT.

The chain employs TRBV27 and TRBJ2-2; D gene unclear. Germline assignment: CDR1 MNHEY and CDR2 SMNVEV (reference sequence). Trimming stripped 7 bases from V and 1 base from J, with 7 bases between. The CDR3 covers 13 residues. CDR3 sequence: CASNGRNTGELFF. CDR3 DNA sequence: TGTGCCAGCAACGGGCGGAACACCGGGGAGCTGTTTTTT.